This TCR beta chain was identified in a study of post-analysis software for immune sequencing data. Broader study findings: When patients were compared with controls, 5 or 6 TRBV segments were more frequent, TRBV5-6, TRBV5-1 and TRBV20-1 among them. Under the F measure, samples that were prepared in one batch clustered strongly together.

V shed 4 bases and J 1 base; nucleotides not matched to a gene: 6. The CDR3 contains 16 residues. CDR1 and CDR2 (germline): SGHRS, YFSETQ. The TCR beta cDNA libraries contained unique molecular identifiers. Roughly 470,000 cDNA molecules came from 1 to 10 million T cells. MiXCR was run by TCRdb on the PCR reads, yielding one entry per CDR3 protein. The table lists 450,000 to 650,000 distinct CDR3 sequences, 44% of them singletons. As regards this clonotype: No antigen is known for it.

The TCR sequence derives from a girl aged 5-17 years with multiple sclerosis. J is TRBJ2-2 and V is TRBV5-1; 8 bases map to TRBD1. The sample was blood. The CDR3 DNA is TGCGCCAGCAGCAATACAGGGACAGGGAACACCGGGGAGCTGTTTTTT. Amino acid sequence: CASSNTGTGNTGELFF.